What follows describes a single T cell receptor (beta chain). The same CDR3 is also encoded by other DNA sequences in this sample. The CDR3 covers 12 residues. Per germline, CDR1 LGHDT and CDR2 YNNKEL (reference sequence). The germline V and J ends were trimmed by 1 base and 7 bases, with 8 bases remaining between them. The sample comes from a study of blood T cell repertoires in COVID-19. As handled by the study authors: By means of reference gene primer amplification, nucleated cell counts were estimated. Here immunoSEQ multiplex PCR was the method, and the copy in TCRdb shows in-frame clones only, minus some. V, J and clone size are taken as reported in that table, and D and trimming were inferred from the DNA itself. The sample lists about 30,000 clones; more than 85% were seen once.

V and J are TRBV3-1 (or the pseudogene TRBV3-2) and TRBJ2-7, with D possibly being TRBD1 (5 bases). The TCR originated in a human donor in a cohort sampled during active COVID-19. The donor label of this sample is uncertain. Sequences were obtained from peripheral blood. CDR3 sequence reads: CASSQGGREQYF. In DNA, the CDR3 is TGTGCCAGCAGCCAAGGGGGCAGGGAGCAGTACTTC.